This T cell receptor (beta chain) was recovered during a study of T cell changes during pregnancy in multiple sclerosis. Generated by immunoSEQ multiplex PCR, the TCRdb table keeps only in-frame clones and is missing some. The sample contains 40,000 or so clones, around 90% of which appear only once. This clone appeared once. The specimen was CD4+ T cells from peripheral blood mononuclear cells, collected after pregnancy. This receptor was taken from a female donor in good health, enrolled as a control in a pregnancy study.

The CDR3 spells CASSHREGKNEQYF. CDR3 DNA sequence: TGTGCCAGCAGCCACAGGGAAGGAAAGAACGAGCAGTACTTC. The chain combines TRBV5-6 with TRBJ2-7; TRBD1 is a possible D gene (6 bases). Deletions cut 4 bases from V and 5 bases from J, with 16 bases between. The CDR3 totals 14 residues. From germline, CDR1 is SGHDT and CDR2 YYEEEE.